These T cell receptor beta chains were read from a single sample in a study of identical twins. TCRdb reprocessed the 5' RACE reads with MiXCR, giving one entry per CDR3 protein. Of some 630,000 distinct CDR3 sequences in the sample, under 8.5% were seen once. These records were also assigned to another study, of yellow fever vaccine responses in identical twins.

Sequenced material: PBMCs. Every receptor here comes from a woman aged 18-29 years in good health. Each CDR3 is given with its conserved first and last residue. Each record gives: D gene, J gene, V gene, clone size, CDR3 DNA, CDR3 protein. D genes are given only for firm matches. Rows may omit the clone size; those that give it use once, few, many or a size class.

. | TRBJ1-1 | TRBV12-3/TRBV12-4 | many | TGTGCCAGCAACCCCAGGGTGACGAACACTGAAGCTTTCTTT | CASNPRVTNTEAFF
. | TRBJ2-2 | TRBV27 | few | TGTGCCAGCAGTTTATCGGGGGTTACGGACACCGGGGAGCTGTTTTTT | CASSLSGVTDTGELFF
TRBD2 | TRBJ2-3 | TRBV4-2 | . | TGTGCCAGCAGCCAAGTCGGTCGGGAGGCCACAGATACGCAGTATTTT | CASSQVGREATDTQYF
TRBD2 | TRBJ2-1 | TRBV2 | few | TGTGCCAGCAGTGTCGAAGCGGGAGCCTACAATGAGCAGTTCTTC | CASSVEAGAYNEQFF
. | TRBJ2-1 | TRBV28 | few | TGTGCCAGTATGGGGGGCCTCCTATCCGAGCAGTTCTTC | CASMGGLLSEQFF
TRBD2 | TRBJ2-3 | TRBV7-2 | many | TGTGCCAGCAGCTTCGTAGCGGGAGCCACAGATACGCAGTATTTT | CASSFVAGATDTQYF
TRBD2 | TRBJ2-2 | TRBV20-1 | many | TGCAGTGCTAGAGAGCCTAGCGGGAGTAAATCCGGGGAGCTGTTTTTT | CSAREPSGSKSGELFF
TRBD2 | TRBJ2-7 | TRBV7-9 | few | TGTGCCAGCAGCTTTAGGACTAGCGGGAGTTCCTACGAGCAGTACTTC | CASSFRTSGSSYEQYF
. | TRBJ2-1 | TRBV28 | many | TGTGCCAGCAGTGCCTGGGGGGTCAATGAGCAGTTCTTC | CASSAWGVNEQFF
. | TRBJ2-1 | TRBV12-3/TRBV12-4 | many | TGTGCCAGCAGCCTTGGGACGTACTACAATGAGCAGTTCTTC | CASSLGTYYNEQFF
TRBD1 | TRBJ2-5 | TRBV12-3/TRBV12-4 | . | TGTGCCAGCAGTTCCACGACAGGGGGAAAAGAGGCCCAGTACTTC | CASSSTTGGKEAQYF
TRBD2 | TRBJ2-5 | TRBV5-6 | many | TGTGCCAGCATCTTCACTAGCGGGGACATACAAGAGACCCAGTACTTC | CASIFTSGDIQETQYF
. | TRBJ2-5 | TRBV27 | . | TGTGCCAGCAGTTTCCAAGGGGGTACAGAGACCCAGTACTTC | CASSFQGGTETQYF
. | TRBJ2-7 | TRBV3-1 | . | TGTGCCAGCAGCCAAGAGTCCAGGCCCTACGAGCAGTACTTC | CASSQESRPYEQYF
. | TRBJ1-4 | TRBV20-1 | . | TGCTGTGCTAGAGATGCGGGGTCGGGGCGTAATGAAAAACTGTTTTTT | CCARDAGSGRNEKLFF
TRBD1 | TRBJ2-3 | TRBV9 | many | TGTGCCAGCAGCGACCGGGACAGCAGCACAGATACGCAGTATTTT | CASSDRDSSTDTQYF
TRBD2 | TRBJ2-1 | TRBV4-1 | many | TGCGCCAGCAGCCCAGAACCTAGCGGGAGTTACAATGAGCAGTTCTTC | CASSPEPSGSYNEQFF
. | TRBJ1-1 | TRBV9 | many | TGTGCCAGCAGCGTAGCTGGGGCAGCCATGAACACTGAAGCTTTCTTT | CASSVAGAAMNTEAFF
TRBD2 | TRBJ2-3 | TRBV5-6 | . | TGTGCCAGCAGCCTAGCGGGAGGAGTTGATACGCAGTATTTT | CASSLAGGVDTQYF
. | TRBJ2-1 | TRBV12-5 | . | TGTGCTAGTGGTTTGGACAGGTTCCTTGAGCAGTTCTTC | CASGLDRFLEQFF
TRBD2 | TRBJ2-3 | TRBV7-2 | many | TGTGCCAGCAGCCCCTTAGCGGGAGGGGGGCCAGATACGCAGTATTTT | CASSPLAGGGPDTQYF
. | TRBJ1-1 | TRBV29-1 | few | TGCAGCGTCGGGGTTTTCGGCGACACTGAAGCTTTCTTT | CSVGVFGDTEAFF
. | TRBJ2-3 | TRBV5-1 | many | TGCGCCAGCAGCTTCGGGGTGTTAGATACGCAGTATTTT | CASSFGVLDTQYF
. | TRBJ2-1 | TRBV5-1 | few | TGCGCCAGCAGCTTGCCGACAGGTGCTGAGCAGTTCTTC | CASSLPTGAEQFF
. | TRBJ2-7 | TRBV4-1 | . | TGCGCCAGCAGCCAAGGGGCTTTCGGGGGCGAGCAGTACTTC | CASSQGAFGGEQYF
. | TRBJ1-6 | TRBV6-1 | few | TGTGCCAGCAGCCGGGGCCCGTATAATTCACCCCTCCACTTT | CASSRGPYNSPLHF
TRBD1 | TRBJ1-2 | TRBV29-1 | few | TGCAGCGTTTACGGGGACAGGGTTGAAAACTATGGCTACACCTTC | CSVYGDRVENYGYTF
. | TRBJ2-1 | TRBV11-2 | many | TGTGCCAGCAGCCCTTTACTGGGGTTCAATGAGCAGTTCTTC | CASSPLLGFNEQFF
. | TRBJ2-1 | TRBV9 | few | TGTGCCAGCAGCGTGACTAGTCGCTCCTACAATGAGCAGTTCTTC | CASSVTSRSYNEQFF
. | TRBJ2-1 | TRBV27 | . | TGTGCCAGCAGCCCTAGGACAGTCTACAATGAGCAGTTCTTC | CASSPRTVYNEQFF
. | TRBJ2-1 | TRBV7-2 | few | TGTGCCAGCAGCTCCGAGGTGCGGGCGGACTACAATGAGCAGTTCTTC | CASSSEVRADYNEQFF
. | TRBJ1-5 | TRBV29-1 | few | TGCAGCGTTGCCGAAGACAGAAATCAGCCCCAGCATTTT | CSVAEDRNQPQHF
. | TRBJ2-5 | TRBV9 | many | TGTGCCAGCAGCGTAGGAAGTGGGGTCCAGTACTTC | CASSVGSGVQYF
. | TRBJ1-5 | TRBV12-3/TRBV12-4 | few | TGTGCCAGCAGCACAGGCCCCGGTCAGCCCCGGCATTTT | CASSTGPGQPRHF
. | TRBJ2-4 | TRBV11-2 | many | TGTGCCAGCAGCTTAGATGTGCTAGCCAAAAACATTCAGTACTTC | CASSLDVLAKNIQYF
. | TRBJ1-1 | TRBV20-1 | . | TGCAGTGCTAGCCATAGTAAAGGGAACACTGAAGCTTTCTTT | CSASHSKGNTEAFF
. | TRBJ1-2 | TRBV24-1 | . | TGTGCCACCAGTGATCTCGGGACATCTGGCTACACCTTC | CATSDLGTSGYTF
TRBD1 | TRBJ2-5 | TRBV2 | few | TGTGCCAGCAGAGCTTCGGGACAGCAAGAGACCCAGTACTTC | CASRASGQQETQYF